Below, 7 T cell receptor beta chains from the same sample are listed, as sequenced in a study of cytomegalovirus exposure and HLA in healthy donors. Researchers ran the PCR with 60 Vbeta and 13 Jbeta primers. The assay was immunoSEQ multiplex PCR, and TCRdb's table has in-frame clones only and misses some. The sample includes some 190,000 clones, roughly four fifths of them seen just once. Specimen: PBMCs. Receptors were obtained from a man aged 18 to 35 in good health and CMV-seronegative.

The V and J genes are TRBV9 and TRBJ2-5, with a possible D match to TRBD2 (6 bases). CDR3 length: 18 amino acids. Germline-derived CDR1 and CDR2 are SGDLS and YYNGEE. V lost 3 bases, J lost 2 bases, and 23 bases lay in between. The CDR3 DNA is TGTGCCAGCAGCGCATCCCCAGCCTTGTGGGGGGTTCAAGAGACCCAGTACTTC. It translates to CASSASPALWGVQETQYF.

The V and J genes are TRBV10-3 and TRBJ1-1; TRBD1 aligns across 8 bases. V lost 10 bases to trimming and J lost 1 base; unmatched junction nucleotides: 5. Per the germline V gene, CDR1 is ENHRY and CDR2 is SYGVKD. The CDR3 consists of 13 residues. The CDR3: CATWTGKNTEAFF. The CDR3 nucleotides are TGTGCCACTTGGACAGGGAAGAACACTGAAGCTTTCTTT.

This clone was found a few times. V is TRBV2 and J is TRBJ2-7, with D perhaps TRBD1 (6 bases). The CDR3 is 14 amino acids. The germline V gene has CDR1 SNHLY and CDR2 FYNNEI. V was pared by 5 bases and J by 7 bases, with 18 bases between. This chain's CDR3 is CASSSQGWEREQYF. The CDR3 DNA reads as TGTGCCAGCAGTTCTCAGGGGTGGGAGAGGGAGCAGTACTTC.

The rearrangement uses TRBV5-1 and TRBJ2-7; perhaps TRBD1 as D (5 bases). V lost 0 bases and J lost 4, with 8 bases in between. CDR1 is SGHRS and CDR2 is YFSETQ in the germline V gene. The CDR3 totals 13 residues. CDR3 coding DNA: TGCGCCAGCAGCTTGGTCGGACAATACGAGCAGTACTTC. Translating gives CASSLVGQYEQYF. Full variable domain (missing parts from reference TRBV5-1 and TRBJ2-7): KAGVTQTPRYLIKTRGQQVTLSCSPISGHRSVSWYQQTPGQGLQFLFEYFSETQRNKGNFPGRFSGRQFSNSRSEMNVSTLELGDSALYLCASSLVGQYEQYFGPGTRLTVT.

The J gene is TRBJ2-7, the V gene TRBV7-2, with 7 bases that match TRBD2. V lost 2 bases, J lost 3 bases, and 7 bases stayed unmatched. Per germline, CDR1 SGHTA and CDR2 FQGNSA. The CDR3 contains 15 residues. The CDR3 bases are TGTGCCAGCAGCTTATACCCGGGAGGCAACTACGAGCAGTACTTC. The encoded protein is CASSLYPGGNYEQYF. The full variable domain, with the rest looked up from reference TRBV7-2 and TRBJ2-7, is GAGVSQSPSNKVTEKGKDVELRCDPISGHTALYWYRQSLGQGLEFLIYFQGNSAPDKSGLPSDRFSAERTGGSVSTLTIQRTQQEDSAVYLCASSLYPGGNYEQYFGPGTRLTVT.

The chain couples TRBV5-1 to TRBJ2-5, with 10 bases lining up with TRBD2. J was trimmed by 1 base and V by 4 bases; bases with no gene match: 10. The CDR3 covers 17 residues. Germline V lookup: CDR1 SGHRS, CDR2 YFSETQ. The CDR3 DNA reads TGCGCCAGCAGCCTCCGAGAGTGGACTAGCGGCCAAGAGACCCAGTACTTC. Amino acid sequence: CASSLREWTSGQETQYF.

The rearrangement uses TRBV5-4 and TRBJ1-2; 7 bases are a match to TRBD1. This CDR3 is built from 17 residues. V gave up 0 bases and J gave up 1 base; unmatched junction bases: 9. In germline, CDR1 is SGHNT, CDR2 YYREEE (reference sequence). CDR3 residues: CASSLGTGASLNYGYTF. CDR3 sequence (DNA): TGTGCCAGCAGCTTGGGGACAGGAGCCTCGCTTAACTATGGCTACACCTTC.